One sample yielded the 7 T cell receptor beta chains listed below, sequenced in a study of cytomegalovirus exposure and HLA in healthy donors. The PCR used 60 Vbeta and 13 Jbeta primers. Libraries were prepared by immunoSEQ multiplex PCR; TCRdb keeps only in-frame clonotypes and omits some of them. The data show about 200,000 clones, 75% to 85% seen once. Sequenced: PBMCs. The origin of the receptors is a woman aged 25-40 years in good health and CMV-seropositive.

The chain links TRBV28 to TRBJ2-7, with 7 bases aligning to TRBD1. Germline V gene sequence: CDR1 MDHEN, CDR2 SYDVKM. V lost 6 bases to trimming and J lost 2 bases; unmatched junction nucleotides: 10. CDR3 length: 15 residues. The CDR3 is CASSRPGTAAYEQYF. The CDR3 nucleotides read TGTGCCAGCAGCCGCCCCGGGACAGCCGCCTACGAGCAGTACTTC.

J is TRBJ1-2 and V is TRBV7-8; the match to TRBD1 covers 11 bases. The CDR3 runs to 15 residues. V was clipped by 2 bases and J by 8 bases; unmatched bases: 7. The germline V gene has CDR1 SGHVS and CDR2 FQNEAQ. In nucleotides, the CDR3 is TGTGCCAGCAGCTTAAGGCGCGGGACAGGGGGGGGCTACACCTTC. It codes for CASSLRRGTGGGYTF.

This clone was seen only a few times. This chain connects TRBV4-2 to TRBJ2-5, with 13 bases matching TRBD2. V shed 2 bases and J 4 bases; nucleotides not matched to a gene: 4. There are 16 residues in the CDR3. The germline V gene has CDR1 LGHNA and CDR2 YNFKEQ. The CDR3 sequence is CASSQTSGRASETQYF. CDR3 coding DNA: TGTGCCAGCAGCCAAACTAGCGGGAGGGCCTCAGAGACCCAGTACTTC.

This clone was observed a few times. This chain uses TRBV6-5 with TRBJ2-5; D call uncertain. From germline, CDR1 is MNHEY and CDR2 SVGAGI. V lost 5 bases, J lost 4 bases, and 11 bases lay in between. The CDR3 runs 13 residues. The CDR3 DNA follows: TGTGCCAGCAGTACAAGACCGGGAGAGACCCAGTACTTC. It translates to CASSTRPGETQYF.

This clone occurred a few times. The chain recombines TRBV6-5 with TRBJ2-7; 9 bases are shared with TRBD1. The CDR3 contains 15 residues. Germline CDR1 MNHEY, CDR2 SVGAGI. Trimming at V came to 0 bases and at J to 3 bases, leaving 3 bases not matched to a gene. The CDR3 DNA reads as TGTGCCAGCAGTTACTCGGAGGGACAGGGCTACGAGCAGTACTTC. Amino acid sequence: CASSYSEGQGYEQYF.

The CDR3: CASSLSIVGNQPQHF. The CDR3 region has the DNA TGTGCCAGCAGTTTATCTATCGTGGGCAATCAGCCCCAGCATTTT. This chain connects TRBV28 to TRBJ1-5; D uncertain. This CDR3 spans 15 amino acids. V lost 1 base to trimming and J lost 2 bases, with 9 bases between them. Germline V gene data show CDR1 as MDHEN and CDR2 as SYDVKM.

The V gene is TRBV29-1, the J gene TRBJ1-2; D unresolved. Germline V lookup: CDR1 SQVTM, CDR2 ANQGSEA. The V end lost 5 bases, the J end lost 8 bases, and 15 bases lay between the germline ends. This CDR3 region has 12 residues. This chain's CDR3 is CSVSHAPGGYTF. The CDR3 nucleotides read TGCAGCGTTTCTCACGCCCCCGGGGGCTACACCTTC.